The present TCR beta chain was sequenced within a study of CD8+ T cells in alopecia areata. As for this clone: Its cognate antigen is unknown.

cDNA prepared by RNA extraction and subsequent reverse transcription served as the template for sequencing. The method was immunoSEQ multiplex PCR; TCRdb's version includes in-frame clones alone and lacks a portion of them. Of under 200,000 clones listed, approximately 57% were seen once; the top ten hold 11% to 15%. Documented treatment: oral pan-JAK inhibitor, 5-10 mg twice daily. The CDR3 spans 15 residues. Trimming took off 4 bases at V and 2 bases at J, with 15 bases between the two ends. CDR1 is SGHRS, CDR2 YFSETQ, per germline. Study-wide results and limits: For patients receiving tofacitinib, scalp clonality and expanded CD8+ clones among the top 100 significantly decreased.

This chain links TRBV5-1 with TRBJ2-5; no reliable D call. The sequence came from a human donor with alopecia areata. The sequenced sample was CD4+ T cells sorted from blood, obtained at week 24, from a patient treated with tofacitinib. This CDR3 is CASSKQPGGQETQYF. The CDR3 nucleotides read TGCGCCAGCAGCAAACAACCCGGTGGACAAGAGACCCAGTACTTC.